This T cell receptor (beta chain) was obtained from a study of identifying expanded T cells in peripheral blood. Profiled with immunoSEQ multiplex PCR; TCRdb holds only in-frame clones, not every one. The sample consists of some 120,000 clones, approximately 80% of them appearing once. The germline V and J ends were trimmed by 0 bases and 3 bases, with 9 bases remaining between them. Looked up from germline, CDR1 is GTSNPN and CDR2 is SVGIG (reference sequence). This CDR3 has 13 amino acids. The sequence was collected from a person between 18 and 70 years old in good health. The gene calls are TRBV30 and TRBJ2-7; TRBD2 is a possible D gene (5 bases). Sequencing used blood. DNA of the CDR3: TGTGCCTGGAGTGTGGGAGAGTACTACGAGCAGTACTTC. Its protein is CAWSVGEYYEQYF.